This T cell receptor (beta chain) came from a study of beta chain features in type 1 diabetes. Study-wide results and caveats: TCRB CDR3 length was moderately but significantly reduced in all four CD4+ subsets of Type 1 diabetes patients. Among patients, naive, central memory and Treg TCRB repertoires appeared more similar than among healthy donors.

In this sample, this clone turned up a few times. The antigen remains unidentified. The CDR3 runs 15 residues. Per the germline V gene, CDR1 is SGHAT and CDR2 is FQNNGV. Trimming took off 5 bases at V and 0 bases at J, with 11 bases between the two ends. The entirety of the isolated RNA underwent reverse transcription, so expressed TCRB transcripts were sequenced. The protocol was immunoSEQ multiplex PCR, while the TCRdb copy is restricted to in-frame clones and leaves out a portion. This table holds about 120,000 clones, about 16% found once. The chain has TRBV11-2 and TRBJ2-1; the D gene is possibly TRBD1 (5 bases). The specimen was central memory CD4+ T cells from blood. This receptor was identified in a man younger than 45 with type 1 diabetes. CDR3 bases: TGTGCCAGCAGCGAAAGACAGAGCTCCTACAATGAGCAGTTCTTC. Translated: CASSERQSSYNEQFF.